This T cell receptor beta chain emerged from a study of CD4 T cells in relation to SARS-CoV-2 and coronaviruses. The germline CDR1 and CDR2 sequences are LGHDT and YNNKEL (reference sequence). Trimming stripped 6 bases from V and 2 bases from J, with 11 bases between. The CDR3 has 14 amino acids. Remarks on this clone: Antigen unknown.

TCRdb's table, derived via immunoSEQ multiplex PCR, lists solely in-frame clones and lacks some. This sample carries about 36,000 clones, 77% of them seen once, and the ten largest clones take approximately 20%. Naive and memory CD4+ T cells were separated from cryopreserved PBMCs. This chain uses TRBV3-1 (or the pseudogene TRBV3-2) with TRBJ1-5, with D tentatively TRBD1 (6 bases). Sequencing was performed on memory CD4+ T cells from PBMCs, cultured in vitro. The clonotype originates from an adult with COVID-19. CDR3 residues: CASRAGGGNQPQHF. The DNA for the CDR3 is TGTGCCAGCAGGGCGGGGGGCGGCAATCAGCCCCAGCATTTT.